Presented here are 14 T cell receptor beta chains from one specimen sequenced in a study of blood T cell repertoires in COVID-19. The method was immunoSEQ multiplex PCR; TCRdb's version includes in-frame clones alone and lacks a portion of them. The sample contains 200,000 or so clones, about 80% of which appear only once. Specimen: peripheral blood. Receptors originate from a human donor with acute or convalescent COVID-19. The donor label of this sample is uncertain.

As DNA, the CDR3 is TGTGCCAGCAGCCCATTGAGAACTATGAACACTGAAGCTTTCTTT. Its translation: CASSPLRTMNTEAFF. This rearrangement joins TRBV11-1 to TRBJ1-1, with D hard to call. The CDR3 has 15 amino acids. The germline V and J ends were trimmed by 5 bases and 0 bases, with 13 bases remaining between them. Per germline, CDR1 SGHAT and CDR2 FQDESV (reference sequence).

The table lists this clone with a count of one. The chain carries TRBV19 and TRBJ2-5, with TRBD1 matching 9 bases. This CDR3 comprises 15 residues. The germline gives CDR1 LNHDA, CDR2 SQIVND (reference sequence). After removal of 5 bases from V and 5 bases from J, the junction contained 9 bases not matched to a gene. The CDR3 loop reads CASSGIGQGTETQYF. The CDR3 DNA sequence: TGTGCCAGTAGTGGGATCGGACAGGGGACGGAGACCCAGTACTTC.

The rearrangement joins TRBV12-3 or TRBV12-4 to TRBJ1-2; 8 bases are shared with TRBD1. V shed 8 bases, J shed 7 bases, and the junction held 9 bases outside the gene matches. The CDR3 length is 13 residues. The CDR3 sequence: CASGYQGAIGYTF. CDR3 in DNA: TGTGCCAGCGGGTACCAGGGGGCGATTGGCTACACCTTC.

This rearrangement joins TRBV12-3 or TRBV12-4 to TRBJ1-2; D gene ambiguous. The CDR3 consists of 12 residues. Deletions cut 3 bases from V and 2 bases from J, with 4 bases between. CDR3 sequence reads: CASSFQNYGYTF. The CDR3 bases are TGTGCCAGCAGTTTCCAGAACTATGGCTACACCTTC.

CDR3 amino acids: CASSLEDSSEAFF. Here the CDR3 DNA reads TGCGCCAGCAGCCTAGAAGACAGTTCTGAAGCTTTCTTT. The rearrangement uses TRBV5-1 and TRBJ1-1; D might be TRBD1 (5 bases). Looked up from germline, CDR1 is SGHRS and CDR2 is YFSETQ. Trimming stripped 4 bases from V and 6 bases from J, with 13 bases between. This CDR3 comprises 13 residues.

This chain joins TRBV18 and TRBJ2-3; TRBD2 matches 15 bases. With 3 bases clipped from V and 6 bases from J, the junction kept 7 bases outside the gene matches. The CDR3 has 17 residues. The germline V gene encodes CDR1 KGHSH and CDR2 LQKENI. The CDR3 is CASSPPSGTSGRDTQYF. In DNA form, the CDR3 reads TGTGCCAGCTCACCGCCCTCCGGGACTAGCGGGAGGGATACGCAGTATTTT.

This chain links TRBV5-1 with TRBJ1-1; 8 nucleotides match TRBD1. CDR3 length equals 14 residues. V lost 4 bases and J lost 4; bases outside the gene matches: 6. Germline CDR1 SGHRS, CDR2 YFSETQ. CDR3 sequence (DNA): TGCGCCAGCAGCGATCAGGGGGCGGTCACTGAAGCTTTCTTT. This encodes CASSDQGAVTEAFF.

Here the CDR3 DNA reads TGTGCCTCCGAACCCGGGACACCCCGTTTGCAGCAGTACTTC. Translated, it gives CASEPGTPRLQQYF. V and J are TRBV28 and TRBJ2-7; a possible D gene is TRBD1 (6 bases). Germline lookup yields CDR1 MDHEN and CDR2 SYDVKM. The CDR3 contains 14 residues. V gave up 11 bases and J gave up 8 bases, with 25 bases separating them. The full variable domain, completed using reference TRBV28 and TRBJ2-7, is DVKVTQSSRYLVKRTGEKVFLECVQDMDHENMFWYRQDPGLGLRLIYFSYDVKMKEKGDIPEGYSVSREKKERFSLILESASTNQTSMYLCASEPGTPRLQQYFGPGTRLTVT.

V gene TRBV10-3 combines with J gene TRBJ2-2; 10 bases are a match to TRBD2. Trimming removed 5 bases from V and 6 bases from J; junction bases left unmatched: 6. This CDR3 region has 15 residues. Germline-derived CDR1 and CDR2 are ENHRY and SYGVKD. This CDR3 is CAISPSGSSPGELFF. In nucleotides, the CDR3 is TGTGCCATCAGTCCTAGCGGGAGTTCGCCCGGGGAGCTGTTTTTT.

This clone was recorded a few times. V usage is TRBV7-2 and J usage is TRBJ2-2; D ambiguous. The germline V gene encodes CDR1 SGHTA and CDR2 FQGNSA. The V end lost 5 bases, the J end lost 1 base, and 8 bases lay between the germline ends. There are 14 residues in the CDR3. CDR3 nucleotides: TGTGCCAGCAGCGCACAGTGGAACACCGGGGAGCTGTTTTTT. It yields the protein CASSAQWNTGELFF.

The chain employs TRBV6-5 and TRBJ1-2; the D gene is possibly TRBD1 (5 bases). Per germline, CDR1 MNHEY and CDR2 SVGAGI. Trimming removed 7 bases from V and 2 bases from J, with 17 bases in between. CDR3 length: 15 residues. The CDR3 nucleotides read TGTGCCAGCATCCAAGGTGGGGGAGGGAACTATGGCTACACCTTC. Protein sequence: CASIQGGGGNYGYTF.

The CDR3 bases are TGTGCCAGCAGTTTATCGGGGTTGTGGAGCAGGGGGGAAGGGGCCAACGTCCTGACTTTC. It codes for CASSLSGLWSRGEGANVLTF. This sequence joins TRBV27 and TRBJ2-6, with D maybe TRBD1 (7 bases). Germline V gene sequence: CDR1 MNHEY, CDR2 SMNVEV (reference sequence). CDR3 length: 20 residues. Trimming left V 0 bases short and J 4 bases short, with 22 bases between.

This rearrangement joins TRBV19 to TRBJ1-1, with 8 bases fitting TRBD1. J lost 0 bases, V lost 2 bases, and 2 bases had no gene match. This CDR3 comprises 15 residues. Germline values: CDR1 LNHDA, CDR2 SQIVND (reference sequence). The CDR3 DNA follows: TGTGCCAGTAGTATAAGGGACAGGATGAACACTGAAGCTTTCTTT. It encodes CASSIRDRMNTEAFF.

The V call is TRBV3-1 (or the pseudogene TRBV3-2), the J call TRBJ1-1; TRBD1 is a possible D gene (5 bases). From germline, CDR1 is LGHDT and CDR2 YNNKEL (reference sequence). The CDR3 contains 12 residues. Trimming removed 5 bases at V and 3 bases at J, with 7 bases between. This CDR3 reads CASSWGDTEAFF. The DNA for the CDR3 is TGTGCCAGCAGCTGGGGGGACACTGAAGCTTTCTTT.